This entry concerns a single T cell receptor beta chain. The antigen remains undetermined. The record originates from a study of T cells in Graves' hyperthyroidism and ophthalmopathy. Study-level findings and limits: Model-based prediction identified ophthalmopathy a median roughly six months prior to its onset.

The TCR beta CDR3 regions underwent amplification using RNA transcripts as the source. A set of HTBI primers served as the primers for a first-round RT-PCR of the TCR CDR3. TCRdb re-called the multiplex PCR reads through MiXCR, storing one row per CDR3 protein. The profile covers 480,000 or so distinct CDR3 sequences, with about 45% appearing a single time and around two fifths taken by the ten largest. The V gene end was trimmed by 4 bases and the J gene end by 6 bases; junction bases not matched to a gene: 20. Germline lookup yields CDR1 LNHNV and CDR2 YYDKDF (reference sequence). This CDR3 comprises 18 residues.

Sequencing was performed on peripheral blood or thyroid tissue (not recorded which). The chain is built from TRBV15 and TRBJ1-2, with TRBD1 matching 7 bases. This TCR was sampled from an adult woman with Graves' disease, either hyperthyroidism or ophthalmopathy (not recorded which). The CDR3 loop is CATSIGTSNETGFHGYTF. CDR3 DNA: TGTGCCACCAGCATAGGGACTAGCAACGAGACAGGGTTTCATGGCTACACCTTC.